This TCR beta chain was profiled in a study of OX40 agonist ivuxolimab in advanced cancers. Overall study results and limits: In general, CD8+ T cells held more expanded clones than CD4+ did, on average.

The method was immunoSEQ multiplex PCR; TCRdb's version includes in-frame clones alone and lacks a portion of them. The profile shows 77,000 or so clones, approximately 90% of them singletons. This CDR3 contains 21 residues. J lost 11 bases, V lost 2 bases, and 29 bases had no gene match. Germline CDR1 SGHRS, CDR2 YFSETQ. As to this clone: Its antigen is unknown.

This chain joins TRBV5-1 and TRBJ2-3, with TRBD2 matching 10 bases. The clonotype was recovered from an adult with an advanced solid tumor such as melanoma, head and neck, liver or kidney cancer. This specimen consisted of CD4+ or CD8+ T cells sorted from blood, obtained in a trial of the OX40 agonist ivuxolimab. CDR3 DNA: TGCGCCAGCAGCTTCTTCGAAACCCAACGGCCCAGCGGGGGGGTAAAAGGTAGGCAGTATTTT. Protein: CASSFFETQRPSGGVKGRQYF.